The present T cell receptor beta chain was sequenced within a study of CD8 T cell repertoires and HIV-1 epitope variants. Background on the study: Tested: three Gag epitope families, Nef HW9 and YT9. Enriched T cells were co-cultured with equal autologous T cell-negative cells. Study-level points and caveats: Of roughly ten antigen-specific beta clonotypes, about six appeared to cross-react with escape variants.

This CDR3 spans 15 amino acids. With 4 bases removed from V and 8 bases from J, the gap between germline ends came to 17 bases. Germline V CDR1 and CDR2: SEHNR, FQNEAQ (reference sequence). TCRdb's copy holds only in-frame clones and misses some; the assay was immunoSEQ multiplex PCR. The data show 5,000 to 5,500 clones, about two thirds seen once. A word on this clone: The target antigen is unknown.

This clonotype was obtained from a male donor with HIV. The sequenced sample was cultured CD8+ T cells derived from PBMCs. The V gene is TRBV7-9, the J gene TRBJ1-4; D not resolved. The CDR3 bases are TGTGCCAGCAGCTCCCCCTCGGCAGGTCTGGAAAAACTGTTTTTT. It translates to CASSSPSAGLEKLFF. The variable domain in full, completed from reference TRBV7-9 and TRBJ1-4, reads DTGVSQNPRHKITKRGQNVTFRCDPISEHNRLYWYRQTLGQGPEFLTYFQNEAQLEKSRLLSDRFSAERPKGSFSTLEIQRTEQGDSAMYLCASSSPSAGLEKLFFGSGTQLSVL.